Each of the 13 T cell receptor beta chains below was sequenced from the same sample in a study of shared clonotypes between healthy human individuals. Repertoires were generated with immunoSEQ multiplex PCR, while TCRdb's copy carries only in-frame clones and drops some. The table has about 610,000 clones, around 97% seen once. The sequencing input was naive CD4+ T cells sorted from blood. Subset in this sample: CD45RA+ positively selected. The receptor source for this set is a woman aged 25-40 years in good health.

Comment on this clone: This same CDR3 is encoded by further DNA sequences in the sample. The genes are TRBV18 and TRBJ1-6; 7 bases fit TRBD1. With V trimmed by 3 bases and J by 5 bases, 1 base remained unmatched. Germline V gene data show CDR1 as KGHSH and CDR2 as LQKENI. CDR3 length equals 14 residues. The DNA of the CDR3 is TGTGCCAGCTCACCCGGGACAGATAATTCACCCCTCCACTTT. Translating it yields CASSPGTDNSPLHF. The full variable domain, rest sourced from reference TRBV18 and TRBJ1-6, is NAGVMQNPRHLVRRRGQEARLRCSPMKGHSHVYWYRQLPEEGLKFMVYLQKENIIDESGMPKERFSAEFPKEGPSILRIQQVVRGDSAAYFCASSPGTDNSPLHFGNGTRLTVT.

This clone has only one observation. The V and J genes are TRBV19 and TRBJ1-5; the D gene is possibly TRBD1 (6 bases). Germline V lookup: CDR1 LNHDA, CDR2 SQIVND (reference sequence). Trimming removed 4 bases at V and 1 base at J, with 14 bases between. The CDR3 totals 16 residues. DNA of the CDR3: TGTGCCAGTAGTACAAATCAGGGGCGGAGCAATCAGCCCCAGCATTTT. It codes for CASSTNQGRSNQPQHF.

This clone was seen more than once but under ten times. The chain carries TRBV19 and TRBJ1-5; unclear D gene. Per germline, CDR1 LNHDA and CDR2 SQIVND (reference sequence). Trimming removed 3 bases from V and 3 bases from J, with 6 bases in between. The CDR3 runs to 13 residues. The CDR3, as DNA: TGTGCCAGTAGTATTGGCAACAATCAGCCCCAGCATTTT. Translating gives CASSIGNNQPQHF. The entire variable domain, with the rest obtained from reference TRBV19 and TRBJ1-5, is as follows: DGGITQSPKYLFRKEGQNVTLSCEQNLNHDAMYWYRQDPGQGLRLIYYSQIVNDFQKGDIAEGYSVSREKKESFPLTVTSAQKNPTAFYLCASSIGNNQPQHFGDGTRLSIL.

This chain connects TRBV6-5 to TRBJ2-1; 14 bases are a match to TRBD2. In germline, CDR1 is MNHEY, CDR2 SVGAGI. The CDR3 extends over 14 amino acids. V lost 6 bases to trimming and J lost 16 bases; unmatched junction nucleotides: 11. The CDR3 bases are TGTGCCAGCAGACCCGGGACTAGCGGGAGAAGGTTCTTCTTC. Encoded protein: CASRPGTSGRRFFF.

On this clone itself: The sample holds other DNA sequences that translate to the same CDR3. The V call is TRBV5-1, the J call TRBJ2-5; 9 bases map to TRBD1. The last part of the DNA fits TRBJ2-7 better; the J call may be wrong. The germline CDR1 and CDR2 sequences are SGHRS and YFSETQ. The CDR3 has 14 residues. The CDR3 sequence: CASSPGQGVYEQYF. CDR3 coding DNA: TGCGCCAGCAGCCCGGGACAGGGAGTCTACGAGCAGTACTTC.

This rearrangement joins TRBV5-1 to TRBJ2-3, with D possibly matching TRBD2 (6 bases). The CDR3 loop spans 15 amino acids. The germline gives CDR1 SGHRS, CDR2 YFSETQ. V shed 4 bases and J shed 3 bases, with 15 bases lying between them. The CDR3 DNA sequence: TGCGCCAGCAGCCCCTTGGGGGGAGAGACAGATACGCAGTATTTT. It is translated as CASSPLGGETDTQYF.

This clone occurred once. In DNA form, the CDR3 reads TGCGCCAGCAGCTTGAATCTAGCGGGAGTGGACGAGCAGTACTTC. Encoded protein: CASSLNLAGVDEQYF. The genes are TRBV5-1 and TRBJ2-7, with 10 positions matching TRBD2. V dropped 1 base and J dropped 5; count of bases not matched to a gene: 6. The CDR3 contains 15 residues. Germline values: CDR1 SGHRS, CDR2 YFSETQ.

This clone was seen more than once but under ten times. CDR3 DNA: TGTGCCAGCAGCTCGTGGGCCTCGGGGAATCAGCCCCAGCATTTT. Translated: CASSSWASGNQPQHF. V gene TRBV6-5 combines with J gene TRBJ1-5; D is ambiguous. Between the trimmed V and J ends, which lost 6 bases and 4 bases, there was a span of 16 bases. Looked up from germline, CDR1 is MNHEY and CDR2 is SVGAGI. CDR3 length: 15 amino acids.

V is TRBV18 and J is TRBJ1-5; 8 positions agree with TRBD1. This CDR3 is 16 amino acids long. Germline CDR1 reads KGHSH; CDR2 reads LQKENI. The junction had 8 bases not matched to a gene; V was cut back by 0 bases and J by 7 bases. This CDR3 reads CASSPPGTGGRQPQHF. CDR3 sequence (DNA): TGTGCCAGCTCACCACCAGGGACAGGAGGTAGACAGCCCCAGCATTTT.

The chain links TRBV2 to TRBJ1-1; no clear D gene. The CDR3 spans 13 residues. Trimming cost V 2 bases and J 5 bases, with 9 bases left between them. Germline CDR1 reads SNHLY; CDR2 reads FYNNEI. DNA for the CDR3: TGTGCCAGCAGTGAATATTTGGGGACTGAAGCTTTCTTT. It encodes CASSEYLGTEAFF.

V is TRBV5-4 and J is TRBJ2-5; D perhaps matches TRBD1 (6 bases). The J call may be faulty, since TRBJ2-7 better matches the DNA end. Germline loops: CDR1 SGHNT, CDR2 YYREEE (reference sequence). The length of the CDR3 is 15 residues. CDR3 nucleotides: TGTGCCAGCAGCTACCGGGACACCGGTTTCAGCGAGCAGTACTTC. This sequence encodes CASSYRDTGFSEQYF.

In this sample, this clone turned up once. This chain connects TRBV6-5 to TRBJ2-1, with D tentatively TRBD1 (6 bases). This CDR3 region has 13 residues. V lost 2 bases, J lost 9 bases, and 11 bases lay in between. From germline, CDR1 is MNHEY and CDR2 SVGAGI. CDR3 sequence (DNA): TGTGCCAGCAGTTACGAGAAAGGGGGTGAGCAGTTCTTC. Its translation: CASSYEKGGEQFF.

This clone was recorded only once. This rearrangement joins TRBV6-1 to TRBJ1-6; 8 bases are shared with TRBD1. The length of the CDR3 is 18 residues. V shed 2 bases, J shed 5 bases, and the junction held 11 bases outside the gene matches. Germline lookup yields CDR1 MNHNS and CDR2 SASEGT. The CDR3 DNA follows: TGTGCCAGCAGTGAAACCAGAGGGGGGACAGGTGATAATTCACCCCTCCACTTT. Its translation is CASSETRGGTGDNSPLHF.